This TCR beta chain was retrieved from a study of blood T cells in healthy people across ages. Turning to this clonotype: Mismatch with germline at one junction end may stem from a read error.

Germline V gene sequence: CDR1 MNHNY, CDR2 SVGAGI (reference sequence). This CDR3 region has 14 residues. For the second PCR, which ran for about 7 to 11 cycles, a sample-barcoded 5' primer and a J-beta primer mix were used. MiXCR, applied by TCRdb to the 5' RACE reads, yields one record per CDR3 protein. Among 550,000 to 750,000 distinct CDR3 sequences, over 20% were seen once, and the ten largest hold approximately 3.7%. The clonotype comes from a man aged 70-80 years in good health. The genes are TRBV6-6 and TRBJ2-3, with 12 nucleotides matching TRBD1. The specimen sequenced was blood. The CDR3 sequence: CASRGQGASDTRYF. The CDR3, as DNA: TGTGCCAGCAGGGGACAGGGGGCCTCAGATACGCGGTATTTT.